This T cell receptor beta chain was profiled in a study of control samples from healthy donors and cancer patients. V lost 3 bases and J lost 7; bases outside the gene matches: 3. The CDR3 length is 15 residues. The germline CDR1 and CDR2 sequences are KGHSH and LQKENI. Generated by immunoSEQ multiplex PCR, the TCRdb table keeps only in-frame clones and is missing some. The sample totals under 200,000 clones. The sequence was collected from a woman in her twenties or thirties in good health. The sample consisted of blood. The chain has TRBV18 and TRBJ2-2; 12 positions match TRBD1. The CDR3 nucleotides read TGTGCCAGCTCACCGGGACAGGGGGCCGTCGGGGAGCTGTTTTTT. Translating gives CASSPGQGAVGELFF.